The entry that follows covers one T cell receptor beta chain sequence. Its antigen remains unidentified. The entry originates in a study of monozygotic twins with cystic fibrosis. Broader study findings: The repertoire was suggested to be naive-dominated, clonality median 0.0095.

The CDR3 is 12 residues long. V gave up 3 bases and J gave up 8 bases, with 11 bases separating them. CDR1 and CDR2 from the germline V gene are SGHNT and YYREEE (reference sequence). Method: immunoSEQ multiplex PCR; TCRdb's copy keeps in-frame clones and lacks some. The sample lists 14,000 or so clones, 90% to 95% occurring once. Sequences were obtained from blood. The TCR comes from a girl aged 2 to 9 with cystic fibrosis. J is TRBJ1-2 and V is TRBV5-4, with a tentative D call TRBD1 (6 bases). The CDR3 DNA is TGTGCCAGCAGCTCGAACAGGGTGGGCTACACCTTC. Amino acids: CASSSNRVGYTF.